The 30 T cell receptor beta chains in this list originate from one sample, sequenced in a study of shared clonotypes between healthy human individuals. Sequencing was performed with immunoSEQ multiplex PCR; in TCRdb, only in-frame clones are kept and a portion is missing. The sample has some 1.5 million clones, roughly 96% seen once. Sample: naive CD4+ T cells sorted from blood. Subset indicated: CD45RA+ positively selected. All receptors derive from a man in his thirties or forties in good health.

The chain has TRBV15 and TRBJ2-6, with D perhaps TRBD2 (6 bases). V was pared by 5 bases and J by 0 bases, with 14 bases between. Germline V lookup: CDR1 LNHNV, CDR2 YYDKDF (reference sequence). This CDR3 region has 17 residues. The CDR3 here is CATSGGDGASGANVLTF. CDR3 bases: TGTGCCACCAGCGGCGGGGACGGGGCCTCTGGGGCCAACGTCCTGACTTTC. The full variable domain, in which reference TRBV15 and TRBJ2-6 provide the parts outside the CDR3, is DAMVIQNPRYQVTQFGKPVTLSCSQTLNHNVMYWYQQKSSQAPKLLFHYYDKDFNNEADTPDNFQSRRPNTSFCFLDIRSPGLGDTAMYLCATSGGDGASGANVLTFGAGSRLTVL.

This chain uses TRBV19 with TRBJ2-7, with a possible D match to TRBD1 (6 bases). This CDR3 contains 13 residues. V dropped 3 bases and J dropped 4 bases, with 10 bases sitting between them. CDR1 LNHDA and CDR2 SQIVND come from the germline V gene (reference sequence). For the CDR3, the DNA is TGTGCCAGTAGTATTAACAGGGATTACGAGCAGTACTTC. It encodes CASSINRDYEQYF.

The CDR3 protein is CASTLGDRPYEQYF. The CDR3 nucleotides read TGTGCCAGCACCCTCGGGGACAGGCCATACGAGCAGTACTTC. The chain links TRBV28 to TRBJ2-7; 8 bases match TRBD1. The CDR3 has 14 amino acids. Germline CDR1 is MDHEN and CDR2 is SYDVKM. The junction had 9 bases not matched to a gene; V was cut back by 7 bases and J by 4 bases.

Note on this clone: The same CDR3 is also encoded by other DNA sequences in this sample. This chain links TRBV7-9 with TRBJ2-7, with D tentatively TRBD2 (5 bases). The CDR3 sequence is 13 residues long. Between the trimmed V and J ends, which lost 5 bases and 1 base, there was a span of 9 bases. Per the germline V gene, CDR1 is SEHNR and CDR2 is FQNEAQ (reference sequence). CDR3 residues: CASSPSGSYEQYF. The CDR3 coding sequence is TGTGCCAGCAGCCCCTCGGGGTCCTACGAGCAGTACTTC.

V and J are TRBV7-9 and TRBJ2-7; TRBD2 matches at 13 bases. V shed 5 bases and J 6 bases; nucleotides not matched to a gene: 13. There are 17 residues in the CDR3. Looked up from germline, CDR1 is SEHNR and CDR2 is FQNEAQ (reference sequence). The CDR3 protein is CASSPLQGLAGRGEQYF. As DNA, the CDR3 is TGTGCCAGCAGCCCCCTCCAGGGACTAGCGGGACGAGGCGAGCAGTACTTC.

V gene TRBV7-7 combines with J gene TRBJ2-5; TRBD2 aligns across 7 bases. The length of the CDR3 is 13 residues. CDR1 SSHAT and CDR2 FNYEAQ come from the germline V gene (reference sequence). Trimming at V came to 5 bases and at J to 5 bases, leaving 5 bases not matched to a gene. The CDR3 loop is CASSRGSRETQYF. The CDR3, as DNA: TGTGCCAGCAGCCGCGGGAGTCGGGAGACCCAGTACTTC.

This clone was recorded only once. The gene calls are TRBV5-4 and TRBJ1-2; D not certain. From germline, CDR1 is SGHNT and CDR2 YYREEE (reference sequence). The CDR3 spans 16 residues. V was pared by 2 bases and J by 0 bases, with 14 bases between. CDR3 DNA: TGTGCCAGCAGCTTTTCCCCGGGGATAGCTAACTATGGCTACACCTTC. Translating it yields CASSFSPGIANYGYTF.

V gene TRBV7-9 combines with J gene TRBJ2-7, with 9 bases that match TRBD1. Germline V gene lookup returns CDR1 SEHNR and CDR2 FQNEAQ (reference sequence). The junction had 6 bases not matched to a gene; V was cut back by 5 bases and J by 1 base. The CDR3 is 15 residues long. The DNA of the CDR3 is TGTGCCAGCAGCCCCGGGACAGGGTTATCCTACGAGCAGTACTTC. It specifies CASSPGTGLSYEQYF. Filled out from reference TRBV7-9 and TRBJ2-7, the complete variable domain reads DTGVSQNPRHKITKRGQNVTFRCDPISEHNRLYWYRQTLGQGPEFLTYFQNEAQLEKSRLLSDRFSAERPKGSFSTLEIQRTEQGDSAMYLCASSPGTGLSYEQYFGPGTRLTVT.

The chain joins TRBV5-1 to TRBJ1-1, with D unresolved. V lost 2 bases and J lost 0, with 5 bases in between. Germline V gives CDR1 SGHRS, CDR2 YFSETQ. This CDR3 spans 13 amino acids. CDR3 bases: TGCGCCAGCAGCTTTATCATGAACACTGAAGCTTTCTTT. Translation gives CASSFIMNTEAFF.

This chain connects TRBV5-1 to TRBJ1-2; no clear D gene. The germline V and J ends were trimmed by 2 bases and 5 bases, with 22 bases remaining between them. This CDR3 is built from 17 residues. Germline lookup yields CDR1 SGHRS and CDR2 YFSETQ. The CDR3 sequence is CASSFSPPLPRSYGYTF. The CDR3 DNA is TGCGCCAGCAGCTTTTCGCCCCCCCTCCCCCGGAGTTATGGCTACACCTTC.

The chain is built from TRBV7-8 and TRBJ2-7; D possibly corresponds to TRBD2 (5 bases). This CDR3 contains 16 residues. Germline V gene data show CDR1 as SGHVS and CDR2 as FQNEAQ. V was trimmed by 6 bases and J by 1 base, leaving 19 bases between them. CDR3 sequence: CASRPTRRSRSYEQYF. The CDR3 region has the DNA TGTGCCAGCAGACCTACTAGACGAAGTCGGTCCTACGAGCAGTACTTC. Combining the CDR3 with reference TRBV7-8 and TRBJ2-7 gives the whole variable domain GAGVSQSPRYKVAKRGQDVALRCDPISGHVSLFWYQQALGQGPEFLTYFQNEAQLDKSGLPSDRFFAERPEGSVSTLKIQRTQQEDSAVYLCASRPTRRSRSYEQYFGPGTRLTVT.

CDR3 protein: CASNHRPQHF. The CDR3 nucleotides read TGTGCCAGCAACCACCGGCCCCAGCATTTT. This chain connects TRBV28 to TRBJ1-5; no definite D call. From germline, CDR1 is MDHEN and CDR2 SYDVKM. Trimming stripped 7 bases from V and 9 bases from J, with 7 bases between. The CDR3 totals 10 residues.

V gene TRBV18 combines with J gene TRBJ2-7; 8 bases fit TRBD2. CDR3 length: 19 residues. CDR1 is KGHSH, CDR2 LQKENI, per germline. V lost 3 bases to trimming and J lost 0 bases; unmatched junction nucleotides: 16. CDR3 sequence reads: CASSPLASGSLTGSYEQYF. The CDR3 DNA is TGTGCCAGCTCACCTTTGGCTAGCGGGTCCCTTACTGGCTCCTACGAGCAGTACTTC.

V and J are TRBV14 and TRBJ2-7, with no clear D. There are 16 residues in the CDR3. Germline loops: CDR1 SGHDN, CDR2 FVKESK. V shed 1 base and J shed 6 bases, with 19 bases lying between them. The CDR3 sequence is CASSQGRTSSRGEQYF. The CDR3 nucleotides read TGTGCCAGCAGCCAAGGGAGAACCTCCAGTCGTGGCGAGCAGTACTTC. The entire variable domain, with the rest obtained from reference TRBV14 and TRBJ2-7, is as follows: EAGVTQFPSHSVIEKGQTVTLRCDPISGHDNLYWYRRVMGKEIKFLLHFVKESKQDESGMPNNRFLAERTGGTYSTLKVQPAELEDSGVYFCASSQGRTSSRGEQYFGPGTRLTVT.

This clone appeared a single time. The chain uses TRBV7-3 and TRBJ2-2; possible D gene TRBD2, 6 bases. The V gene's germline CDR1 is SGHTA and CDR2 FQGTGA. The CDR3 consists of 13 residues. Trimming left V 5 bases short and J 6 bases short, with 10 bases between. CDR3 residues: CASSGVAAGELFF. The CDR3 region has the DNA TGTGCCAGCAGCGGCGTAGCGGCCGGGGAGCTGTTTTTT.

J is TRBJ2-7 and V is TRBV20-1, with D hard to call. The V end lost 4 bases, the J end lost 3 bases, and 7 bases lay between the germline ends. Germline V lookup: CDR1 DFQATT, CDR2 SNEGSKA (reference sequence). The CDR3 is made up of 11 amino acids. The CDR3 loop reads CSATQDYEQYF. The CDR3 region has the DNA TGCAGTGCTACCCAAGACTACGAGCAGTACTTC.

This rearrangement joins TRBV9 to TRBJ2-5, with D possibly matching TRBD1 (6 bases). Germline CDR1 is SGDLS and CDR2 is YYNGEE. CDR3 size: 14 residues. V dropped 4 bases and J dropped 2 bases, with 12 bases sitting between them. The CDR3 sequence is CASSPDRRQETQYF. The CDR3 nucleotides read TGTGCCAGCAGCCCCGACAGGAGACAAGAGACCCAGTACTTC.

The chain couples TRBV28 to TRBJ1-1, with a tentative D call TRBD1 (5 bases). The V end lost 5 bases, the J end lost 3 bases, and 7 bases lay between the germline ends. The CDR3 runs to 12 residues. The germline gives CDR1 MDHEN, CDR2 SYDVKM. The CDR3 nucleotides are TGTGCCAGCAGTGCAGGGTACACTGAAGCTTTCTTT. It encodes CASSAGYTEAFF.

The V call is TRBV2, the J call TRBJ2-7; D is unclear. Trimming pared 6 bases from V and 0 bases from J, leaving 12 bases between. Germline CDR1 and CDR2: SNHLY and FYNNEI. The length of the CDR3 is 14 residues. CDR3 protein: CASSSDGYSYEQYF. CDR3 DNA sequence: TGTGCCAGCAGCTCGGACGGATACTCCTACGAGCAGTACTTC.

With regard to this clone: The same CDR3 also results from other DNA sequences found in this sample. The chain joins TRBV5-1 to TRBJ2-6, with D unresolved. Looked up from germline, CDR1 is SGHRS and CDR2 is YFSETQ. V was shortened by 0 bases and J by 1 base, with 5 bases between the two germline ends. This CDR3 is 15 amino acids long. CDR3 in amino acids: CASSLVVSGANVLTF. CDR3 bases: TGCGCCAGCAGCTTGGTCGTATCTGGGGCCAACGTCCTGACTTTC.

This chain links TRBV30 with TRBJ2-3; D perhaps matches TRBD2 (5 bases). V lost 1 base to trimming and J lost 6 bases, with 11 bases between them. Germline values: CDR1 GTSNPN, CDR2 SVGIG (reference sequence). This CDR3 is built from 13 residues. CDR3 sequence reads: CAWSGGRVDTQYF. Here the CDR3 DNA reads TGTGCCTGGAGTGGCGGGCGTGTGGATACGCAGTATTTT.

The chain combines TRBV6-1 with TRBJ2-5; D possibly corresponds to TRBD1 (5 bases). The germline V gene encodes CDR1 MNHNS and CDR2 SASEGT. The CDR3 contains 14 residues. Trimming took 1 base from V and 1 from J, leaving 7 bases between them. The CDR3 nucleotides read TGTGCCAGCAGTGAAGGGGGCAGCCAAGAGACCCAGTACTTC. Translating it yields CASSEGGSQETQYF.

A remark on this clone: Other nucleotide sequences in the sample specify the same CDR3. V gene TRBV7-9 combines with J gene TRBJ1-1; D gene unclear. Trimming cost V 1 base and J 5 bases, with 8 bases left between them. Germline V gives CDR1 SEHNR, CDR2 FQNEAQ (reference sequence). CDR3 size: 13 residues. The CDR3: CASSLEGGTEAFF. Written as DNA, the CDR3 is TGTGCCAGCAGCTTAGAGGGAGGGACTGAAGCTTTCTTT.

This rearrangement joins TRBV6-5 to TRBJ1-1; a possible D gene is TRBD1 (5 bases). Trimming removed 7 bases from V and 4 bases from J, with 16 bases in between. The germline gives CDR1 MNHEY, CDR2 SVGAGI. This CDR3 is 14 amino acids long. Here the CDR3 reads CASTRGGRGTEAFF. The DNA for the CDR3 is TGTGCCAGCACCCGGGGGGGTAGGGGCACTGAAGCTTTCTTT.

The chain's CDR3 is CASSKRTSGRAGTDTQYF. The DNA for the CDR3 is TGTGCCAGCAGCAAACGGACTAGCGGGAGGGCCGGGACAGATACGCAGTATTTT. V is TRBV5-6 and J is TRBJ2-3; 15 bases are a match to TRBD2. V was clipped by 4 bases and J by 3 bases; unmatched bases: 9. The CDR3 extends over 18 amino acids. Germline lookup yields CDR1 SGHDT and CDR2 YYEEEE. The full variable domain, with the rest looked up from reference TRBV5-6 and TRBJ2-3, is DAGVTQSPTHLIKTRGQQVTLRCSPKSGHDTVSWYQQALGQGPQFIFQYYEEEERQRGNFPDRFSGHQFPNYSSELNVNALLLGDSALYLCASSKRTSGRAGTDTQYFGPGTRLTVL.

The chain carries TRBV7-9 and TRBJ1-5; D not resolved. Trimming removed 1 base from V and 1 base from J, with 5 bases in between. The CDR3 extends over 14 amino acids. The V gene's germline CDR1 is SEHNR and CDR2 FQNEAQ (reference sequence). The CDR3 reads CASSLGESNQPQHF. DNA of the CDR3: TGTGCCAGCAGCTTAGGAGAAAGCAATCAGCCCCAGCATTTT.

The genes are TRBV27 and TRBJ2-7, with 14 bases aligning to TRBD2. The length of the CDR3 is 17 residues. Germline CDR1 MNHEY, CDR2 SMNVEV (reference sequence). Losses at the gene ends were 4 bases for V and 3 bases for J; bases not matched to a gene: 8. Here the CDR3 reads CASSYRTSGRTSYEQYF. The CDR3 bases are TGTGCCAGCAGTTACCGGACTAGCGGGAGGACCAGCTACGAGCAGTACTTC.

J is TRBJ1-5 and V is TRBV7-2, with D possibly TRBD1 on 5 matching bases. V was trimmed by 6 bases and J by 5 bases, leaving 14 bases between them. CDR1 is SGHTA and CDR2 is FQGNSA in the germline V gene. The CDR3 contains 14 residues. The CDR3 sequence: CASRRVWDDQPQHF. Written as DNA, the CDR3 is TGTGCCAGCAGGAGGGTTTGGGACGATCAGCCCCAGCATTTT.

This chain uses TRBV25-1 with TRBJ2-1; TRBD2 matches at 7 bases. Germline-derived CDR1 and CDR2 are MGHDK and SYGVNS. The CDR3 is made up of 16 amino acids. V lost 0 bases, J lost 1 base, and 3 bases stayed unmatched. The CDR3 DNA is TGTGCCAGCAGTGAATATACGGGAGGTTCCTACAATGAGCAGTTCTTC. This encodes CASSEYTGGSYNEQFF. Full variable domain (outside the CDR3, taken from reference TRBV25-1 and TRBJ2-1): EADIYQTPRYLVIGTGKKITLECSQTMGHDKMYWYQQDPGMELHLIHYSYGVNSTEKGDLSSESTVSRIRTEHFPLTLESARPSHTSQYLCASSEYTGGSYNEQFFGPGTRLTVL.

This clone showed up just once. The rearrangement joins TRBV7-6 to TRBJ1-1; 8 bases map to TRBD1. CDR1 and CDR2 (germline): SGHVS, FNYEAQ. J was trimmed by 3 bases and V by 1 base; bases with no gene match: 7. The CDR3 is made up of 16 amino acids. The CDR3 sequence is CASSLVWAGGDTEAFF. The DNA for the CDR3 is TGTGCCAGCAGCTTAGTCTGGGCAGGGGGCGACACTGAAGCTTTCTTT.